One T cell receptor beta chain is described in this entry. Looked up from germline, CDR1 is SGHRS and CDR2 is YFSETQ. The CDR3 consists of 16 residues. By phenotype, naive CD8+ T cells were CD45RO-CCR7+CD27+CD95-. The data derive from a study of CXCR3-negative and CXCR3-positive naive CD8 T cells. For the study at large: Overall TRB read output was about 140 million, and each library contained about 1.5 +/- 0.3 million reads.

Researchers prepared the TRB cDNA libraries using 5' RACE with UMI labels. TCRdb re-called the 5' RACE reads and gives one entry per CDR3 protein, without DNA. The sample has 7,500 to 9,500 distinct CDR3 sequences. The genes are TRBV5-1 and TRBJ1-1; the TRBD1 assignment by TCRdb is unverifiable without DNA. The TCR sequence derives from a human donor in good health. Some clones in this sample may be carry-over from other donors' samples. Sequencing was performed on naive CXCR3- CD8+ T cells from blood. Specified subset: CD45RO-CCR7+CD27+CD95- naive CD8+ T cells lacking CXCR3 (TNR3-). The CDR3 sequence: CASSLFPAGPDTEAFF. Full variable domain (missing parts from reference TRBV5-1 and TRBJ1-1): KAGVTQTPRYLIKTRGQQVTLSCSPISGHRSVSWYQQTPGQGLQFLFEYFSETQRNKGNFPGRFSGRQFSNSRSEMNVSTLELGDSALYLCASSLFPAGPDTEAFFGQGTRLTVV.